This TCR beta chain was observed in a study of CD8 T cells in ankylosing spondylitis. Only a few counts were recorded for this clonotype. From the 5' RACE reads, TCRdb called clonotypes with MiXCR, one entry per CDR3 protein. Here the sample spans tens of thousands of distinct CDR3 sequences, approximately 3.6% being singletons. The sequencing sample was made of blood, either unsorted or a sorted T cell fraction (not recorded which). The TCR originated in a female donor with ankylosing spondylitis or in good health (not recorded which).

CDR3 protein: CASSVGQGKYEQYF. The CDR3 DNA sequence: TGTGCCAGCAGCGTAGGACAGGGGAAGTACGAGCAGTACTTC. This chain connects TRBV9 to TRBJ2-7; 8 nucleotides align to TRBD1. V shed 0 bases, J shed 4 bases, and the junction held 3 bases outside the gene matches. The CDR3 runs to 14 residues. Per germline, CDR1 SGDLS and CDR2 YYNGEE.